This is a list of T cell receptor beta chains from one sample in a study of early T cells in non-severe SARS-CoV-2 infection. TCRdb fed the 5' RACE reads into MiXCR, producing one record per CDR3 protein. The data show approximately 70,000 distinct CDR3 sequences, roughly a tenth seen once. The specimen comprised whole blood, sampled at baseline. All receptors derive from an adult who was a healthcare worker with PCR-confirmed SARS-CoV-2 infection or an uninfected control (not recorded which). The CDR3 runs from the conserved cysteine through the conserved F or W. A D gene is named only where the DNA matches it firmly. Some rows mark clone size as missing; the rest say once, few, many or name a class of expanded clone.

len,abundance,d_gene,j_gene,v_gene,CDR3aa,CDR3nt
12,few,NA,TRBJ1-6,TRBV11-3,CASSLDDSPLHF,TGTGCCAGCAGCTTAGATGACAGCCCTCTCCACTTT
15,NA,NA,TRBJ2-1,TRBV5-6,CASSSDPERFNEQFF,TGTGCCAGCAGCTCCGACCCAGAAAGATTTAATGAGCAGTTCTTC
16,once,NA,TRBJ1-4,TRBV5-1,CASSSGRSVTNEKLFF,TGCGCCAGCAGCTCGGGACGGAGTGTAACTAATGAAAAACTGTTTTTT
14,NA,NA,TRBJ2-1,TRBV18,CASSPQGPPNEQFF,TGTGCCAGCTCACCACAAGGTCCACCCAATGAGCAGTTCTTC
16,many,TRBD2,TRBJ2-7,TRBV12-3/TRBV12-4,CASSPWSGGLKVEQYF,TGTGCCAGCAGCCCCTGGAGCGGGGGCCTTAAAGTGGAGCAGTACTTC
16,NA,NA,TRBJ1-2,TRBV27,CAKDKWVKEEVAGYTF,TGTGCCAAAGATAAGTGGGTTAAGGAAGAAGTTGCTGGCTACACCTTC
17,few,NA,TRBJ2-3,TRBV24-1,CATSDPGLAGSTDTQYF,TGTGCCACCAGTGATCCGGGACTGGCCGGGAGCACAGATACGCAGTATTTT
11,NA,NA,TRBJ2-7,TRBV12-3/TRBV12-4,CASSQLHEQYF,TGTGCCAGCAGCCAACTCCACGAGCAGTACTTC
13,NA,TRBD1,TRBJ1-2,TRBV10-3,CAISPGQGSGYTF,TGTGCCATCAGCCCGGGACAGGGATCTGGCTACACCTTC
15,NA,NA,TRBJ1-1,TRBV7-2,CASSQTLPLNTEAFF,TGTGCCAGCAGCCAGACCCTGCCCTTGAACACTGAAGCTTTCTTT
13,NA,TRBD1,TRBJ1-3,TRBV29-1,CSVDSGGGNTIYF,TGCAGCGTTGACTCAGGGGGTGGAAACACCATATATTTT
15,few,NA,TRBJ2-3,TRBV7-2,CASSSTRALTDTQYF,TGTGCCAGCAGCTCGACTAGGGCATTAACAGATACGCAGTATTTT
11,few,NA,TRBJ2-7,TRBV6-2/TRBV6-3,CASSRTYEQYF,TGTGCCAGCAGTCGAACCTACGAGCAGTACTTC
13,NA,NA,TRBJ2-7,TRBV6-5,CASRGRDSYEQYF,TGTGCCAGCAGGGGGCGAGACTCCTACGAGCAGTACTTC
15,NA,NA,TRBJ1-6,TRBV27,CASSPGFFYNSPLHF,TGTGCCAGCAGTCCAGGGTTTTTTTATAATTCACCCCTCCACTTT
16,many,NA,TRBJ1-1,TRBV5-5,CASSLIPERVGTEAFF,TGTGCCAGCAGCTTGATTCCGGAAAGAGTAGGCACTGAAGCTTTCTTT
15,few,TRBD2,TRBJ2-1,TRBV30,CAWSGLAGATNEQFF,TGTGCCTGGAGTGGACTAGCGGGGGCGACAAATGAGCAGTTCTTC
12,few,NA,TRBJ2-1,TRBV7-9,CASSLVRNEQFF,TGTGCCAGCAGCTTAGTTCGGAATGAGCAGTTCTTC
15,few,TRBD2,TRBJ2-3,TRBV9,CASSVGAGGTDTQYF,TGTGCCAGCAGCGTAGGCGCGGGGGGCACAGATACGCAGTATTTT
15,NA,TRBD2,TRBJ2-7,TRBV6-1,CASSGTSGRAYEQYF,TGTGCCAGCAGTGGTACCTCGGGGAGGGCCTACGAGCAGTACTTC
20,many,NA,TRBJ2-1,TRBV7-3,CASSSPAGRGTSTSYNEQFF,TGTGCCAGCAGCTCCCCGGCTGGCAGGGGAACATCCACCAGCTACAATGAGCAGTTCTTC
15,few,NA,TRBJ2-2,TRBV19,CASSIGVIGTGELFF,TGTGCCAGTAGTATAGGAGTAATAGGTACCGGGGAGCTGTTTTTT
15,many,NA,TRBJ1-4,TRBV12-3/TRBV12-4,CASSPGEATNEKLFF,TGTGCCAGCAGCCCAGGAGAAGCAACTAATGAAAAACTGTTTTTT
14,few,NA,TRBJ1-1,TRBV5-6,CASSFEYMNTEAFF,TGTGCCAGCAGCTTTGAGTACATGAACACTGAAGCTTTCTTT
15,few,NA,TRBJ2-7,TRBV19,CASSMSPGSHYEQYF,TGTGCCAGTAGTATGTCCCCGGGATCCCACTACGAGCAGTACTTC
14,few,TRBD1,TRBJ1-1,TRBV13,CASSQGQGTTEAFF,TGTGCCAGCAGCCAAGGACAGGGGACCACTGAAGCTTTCTTT
16,NA,NA,TRBJ1-5,TRBV6-1,CASSELAGYSNQPQHF,TGTGCCAGCAGTGAATTGGCCGGTTATAGCAATCAGCCCCAGCATTTT
16,NA,TRBD2,TRBJ2-3,TRBV3-1,CASSLPLAGSTDTQYF,TGTGCCAGCAGCCTTCCGCTAGCGGGGAGCACAGATACGCAGTATTTT
19,few,TRBD2,TRBJ2-1,TRBV7-2,CASSPRGSGGRSSYNEQFF,TGTGCCAGCAGCCCTCGGGGTAGCGGGGGGCGGAGCTCCTACAATGAGCAGTTCTTC
15,many,TRBD2,TRBJ2-3,TRBV7-3,CASSFTSGGVDTQYF,TGTGCCAGCAGCTTTACTAGCGGGGGGGTCGATACGCAGTATTTT
15,NA,TRBD1,TRBJ2-3,TRBV20-1,CSARGDRGPTDTQYF,TGCAGTGCTAGAGGGGACAGGGGGCCCACAGATACGCAGTATTTT
14,few,TRBD1,TRBJ1-2,TRBV29-1,CSVEDRDSLFGYTF,TGCAGCGTTGAAGACCGGGACAGCCTCTTCGGCTACACCTTC
15,many,NA,TRBJ2-5,TRBV27,CASSPHGKGAETQYF,TGTGCCAGCAGTCCACACGGAAAGGGCGCAGAGACCCAGTACTTC
13,NA,NA,TRBJ1-4,TRBV20-1,CSASGGANEKLFF,TGCAGTGCTAGTGGGGGGGCTAATGAAAAACTGTTTTTT
14,many,NA,TRBJ1-4,TRBV9,CASSVGVANEKLFF,TGTGCCAGCAGCGTAGGAGTTGCCAATGAAAAACTGTTTTTT